The 7 T cell receptor beta chains below come from one sample, sequenced in a study of OX40 agonist ivuxolimab in advanced cancers. The data were produced by immunoSEQ multiplex PCR, yet TCRdb's version contains in-frame clones alone and is incomplete. This table has some 85,000 clones, about 89% appearing once. Here the sequenced sample was CD4+ or CD8+ T cells sorted from blood, taken in a trial of the OX40 agonist ivuxolimab. These receptors all come from an adult with an advanced solid tumor such as melanoma, head and neck, liver or kidney cancer.

The rearrangement joins TRBV7-9 to TRBJ2-5, with no clear D. The germline gives CDR1 SEHNR, CDR2 FQNEAQ (reference sequence). Deletions cut 5 bases from V and 5 bases from J, with 9 bases between. This CDR3 is 12 amino acids long. CDR3 DNA sequence: TGTGCCAGCAGCGAAAACCTTGAGACCCAGTACTTC. Its translation: CASSENLETQYF.

The chain has TRBV19 and TRBJ2-7, with TRBD1 matching over 8 bases. The CDR3 has 15 residues. The germline CDR1 and CDR2 sequences are LNHDA and SQIVND (reference sequence). V shed 6 bases, J shed 0 bases, and the junction held 7 bases outside the gene matches. The CDR3, as DNA: TGTGCCAGTAGCGCGGGACAGGCTGTCTCCTACGAGCAGTACTTC. Residues: CASSAGQAVSYEQYF.

This chain connects TRBV7-9 to TRBJ2-5; 7 bases are shared with TRBD1. CDR3 length equals 14 residues. Looked up from germline, CDR1 is SEHNR and CDR2 is FQNEAQ (reference sequence). The junction had 3 bases not matched to a gene; V was cut back by 4 bases and J by 1 base. In DNA, the CDR3 is TGTGCCAGCAGCTCAGACAGGGTCCAAGAGACCCAGTACTTC. This translates into CASSSDRVQETQYF. Combining the CDR3 with reference TRBV7-9 and TRBJ2-5 gives the whole variable domain DTGVSQNPRHKITKRGQNVTFRCDPISEHNRLYWYRQTLGQGPEFLTYFQNEAQLEKSRLLSDRFSAERPKGSFSTLEIQRTEQGDSAMYLCASSSDRVQETQYFGPGTRLLVL.

The chain has TRBV4-1 and TRBJ2-5, with 11 positions matching TRBD2. The J call could be wrong; TRBJ2-7 is a better fit for the DNA end. The CDR3 is 17 amino acids. Germline CDR1 reads MGHRA; CDR2 reads YSYEKL. Here the CDR3 reads CASSRLAGGGDSYEQYF. Written as DNA, the CDR3 is TGCGCCAGCAGCCGCCTAGCGGGAGGAGGGGATTCCTACGAGCAGTACTTC.

The V gene is TRBV28, the J gene TRBJ2-5; 7 bases are shared with TRBD1. Unmatched junction bases numbered 8, after V lost 4 bases and J lost 0 bases. CDR1 and CDR2 from the germline V gene are MDHEN and SYDVKM. The CDR3 totals 16 residues. This chain's CDR3 is CASSSNRGGDQETQYF. CDR3 sequence (DNA): TGTGCCAGCAGTTCAAACAGGGGTGGTGACCAAGAGACCCAGTACTTC.

This chain uses TRBV7-6 with TRBJ2-1; 8 bases line up with TRBD2. V shed 8 bases and J 4 bases; nucleotides not matched to a gene: 1. Germline CDR1 and CDR2: SGHVS and FNYEAQ. The CDR3 loop spans 12 amino acids. The CDR3 DNA is TGTGCCAGCTCGGGGGGGTACAATGAGCAGTTCTTC. Translated, it gives CASSGGYNEQFF.

This clone showed up just once. The rearrangement links TRBV7-2 to TRBJ2-7; the D gene is possibly TRBD2 (5 bases). The V gene lost 0 bases and the J gene lost 5 bases, with 11 bases spanning the gap. This CDR3 is 14 amino acids long. The germline CDR1 and CDR2 sequences are SGHTA and FQGNSA. The CDR3 nucleotides are TGTGCCAGCAGCTTAGCACGCGGGCCCCACGAGCAGTACTTC. Residues: CASSLARGPHEQYF.